The rows below give T cell receptor beta chains drawn from one sample of a study of beta chain features in type 1 diabetes. Clones were sequenced by immunoSEQ multiplex PCR, and TCRdb holds only the in-frame ones, with some missing. The repertoire has about 360,000 clones, around 12% of them found once; the top ten carry more than 0.015%. Material for sequencing was naive CD4+ T cells from blood. Receptor source: a man between 18 and 35 years old in good health. Each CDR3 is given with its conserved first and last residue. A D gene is named only where the DNA matches it firmly. Size values are once, few and many counts, or a class for expanded clones, and some rows have none.

v_gene	abundance	d_gene	j_gene	len	CDR3nt	CDR3aa
TRBV28	NA	TRBD2	TRBJ2-1	16	TGTGCCAGCAGTTTGCTAACTAGCGGGAGTTACAATGAGCAGTTCTTC	CASSLLTSGSYNEQFF
TRBV28	NA	NA	TRBJ2-7	15	TGTGCCAGCAGTCCCGGGCTAGCTAGAAACTACGAGCAGTACTTC	CASSPGLARNYEQYF
TRBV29-1	NA	TRBD1	TRBJ1-5	14	TGCAGCGTTACGGGACAGGATTACAATCAGCCCCAGCATTTT	CSVTGQDYNQPQHF
TRBV7-2	few	TRBD2	TRBJ2-3	19	TGTGCCAGCAGCGGGGCGCTAGCGGGGGGATTTTTATTCACAGATACGCAGTATTTT	CASSGALAGGFLFTDTQYF
TRBV10-3	NA	TRBD2	TRBJ2-2	17	TGTGCCATCAGTCCGGGACTAGCGGCATCGAACACCGGGGAGCTGTTTTTT	CAISPGLAASNTGELFF
TRBV6-1	NA	NA	TRBJ2-7	12	TGTGCCAGCAGTGAAGCCTACTACGAGCAGTACTTC	CASSEAYYEQYF
TRBV4-2	few	NA	TRBJ2-2	16	TGTGCCAGCAGCCAACCACCCCAGGGAAACACCGGGGAGCTGTTTTTT	CASSQPPQGNTGELFF
TRBV5-1	NA	TRBD2	TRBJ2-5	17	TGCGCCAGCAGCTTGGAAGGTAGCGGGGGCTCCCAAGAGACCCAGTACTTC	CASSLEGSGGSQETQYF
TRBV5-4	few	NA	TRBJ2-2	15	TGTGCCAGCAGCTCAGGACAGATTGAAACCGGGGAGCTGTTTTTT	CASSSGQIETGELFF
TRBV7-9	NA	NA	TRBJ2-3	12	TGTGCCAGCAGCCCGAACAGGGATACGCAGTATTTT	CASSPNRDTQYF
TRBV4-3	few	NA	TRBJ1-2	16	TGCGCCAGCAGCCAAGAGTCGGGCAGGGCCATCTATGGCTACACCTTC	CASSQESGRAIYGYTF
TRBV5-1	few	TRBD1	TRBJ2-1	13	TGCGCCAGCTTCCTGGACAGGGGGGATGAGCAGTTCTTC	CASFLDRGDEQFF
TRBV19	few	TRBD1	TRBJ2-3	16	TGTGCCAGTAGTCCCGGAGGGGGACAGGGATTCCATACGCAGTATTTT	CASSPGGGQGFHTQYF
TRBV5-1	few	TRBD1	TRBJ2-7	14	TGCGCCAGCAGCTTGTTACAGGGGGCTGGGGAGCAGTACTTC	CASSLLQGAGEQYF
TRBV30	NA	NA	TRBJ1-1	13	TGTGCCTGGAGTCAGGGCTTCGGCACTGAAGCTTTCTTT	CAWSQGFGTEAFF
TRBV30	NA	NA	TRBJ1-3	13	TGTGCCTGGATGGCAGGGGTCGGAAACACCATATATTTT	CAWMAGVGNTIYF
TRBV13	NA	NA	TRBJ1-2	13	TGTGCCAGCAGCTTAGTTGGCGGCCCAGGCTACACCTTC	CASSLVGGPGYTF
TRBV30	few	TRBD2	TRBJ2-3	15	TGTGCCTGGAGTGTACGGGCTAGCGGGGGAGATACGCAGTATTTT	CAWSVRASGGDTQYF
TRBV7-9	NA	NA	TRBJ1-5	13	TGTGCCAGCAGCCTTGACACCAATCAGCCCCAGCATTTT	CASSLDTNQPQHF
TRBV7-2	NA	TRBD1	TRBJ1-5	15	TGTGCCAGCAGCTCCCAGGGGGCAGGCAATCAGCCCCAGCATTTT	CASSSQGAGNQPQHF